This T cell receptor (beta chain) was identified during a study of blood T cell repertoires in COVID-19. Study details: Sources were T cells, B-cell-depleted T cells, or PBMCs; the material itself was cDNA or gDNA.

The V end lost 5 bases, the J end lost 10 bases, and 20 bases lay between the germline ends. The CDR3 consists of 14 residues. Germline V gene data show CDR1 as MDHEN and CDR2 as SYDVKM. Per the original methods: Scientists estimated how many nucleated cells there were by amplifying reference gene primers. Assay: immunoSEQ multiplex PCR; the TCRdb copy retains only in-frame clones and omits some. V, J and clone size were drawn from that table, and D and trimming were deduced from the DNA. The table lists roughly 200,000 clones, 70% to 90% of them singletons, with more than 2.5% in the top ten. This clone has only a few counts.

The V call is TRBV28, the J call TRBJ1-1; TRBD1 is a possible D gene (5 bases). Sample: peripheral blood. The source of this sequence is a man aged 55-75 years with acute or convalescent COVID-19. Here the CDR3 DNA reads TGTGCCAGCAGTCCCGGCGGGGACGGTCGGGGAGCTTTCTTT. Translation: CASSPGGDGRGAFF.